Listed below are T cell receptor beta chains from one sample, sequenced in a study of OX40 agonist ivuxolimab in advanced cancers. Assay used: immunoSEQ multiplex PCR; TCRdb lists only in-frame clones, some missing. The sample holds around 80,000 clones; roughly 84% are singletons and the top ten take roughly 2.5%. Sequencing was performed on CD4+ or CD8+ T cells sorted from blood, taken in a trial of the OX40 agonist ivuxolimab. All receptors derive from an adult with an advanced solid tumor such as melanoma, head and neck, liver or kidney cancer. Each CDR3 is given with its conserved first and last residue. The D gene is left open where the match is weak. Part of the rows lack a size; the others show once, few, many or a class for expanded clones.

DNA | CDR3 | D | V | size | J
TGTGCCAGCAGCCGTGACAGACCACCCCTCCACTTT | CASSRDRPPLHF | NA | TRBV7-3 | NA | TRBJ1-6
TGTGCCAGCAGTTTTGTTCAAATTGGAGGGCCCCAGCCCCAGCATTTT | CASSFVQIGGPQPQHF | NA | TRBV28 | NA | TRBJ1-5
TGTGCCAGCAGGGCTTTTAAGACATCGACAGATACGCAGTATTTT | CASRAFKTSTDTQYF | NA | TRBV6-5 | NA | TRBJ2-3
TGCGCCAGCAGTCACCCAGGGGGGGGGAACAACTATGGCTACACCTTC | CASSHPGGGNNYGYTF | TRBD1 | TRBV23-1 | NA | TRBJ1-2
TGTGCCAGCAGCCGCCGGGACACAAGAGAGACCCAGTACTTC | CASSRRDTRETQYF | NA | TRBV6-5 | NA | TRBJ2-5
TGTGCCTCAACTGGGAGACAGGGTCTATACAATGAGCAGTTCTTC | CASTGRQGLYNEQFF | TRBD1 | TRBV6-5 | NA | TRBJ2-1
TGCGCCAGCAGCCAAGATGGGGGCGGAGACACCGGGGAGCTGTTTTTT | CASSQDGGGDTGELFF | NA | TRBV4-3 | NA | TRBJ2-2
TGTGCCAGCTCCCCTAGAGGGGGGGGGACCTACAATGAGCAGTTCTTC | CASSPRGGGTYNEQFF | NA | TRBV18 | once | TRBJ2-1
TGCAGCGCATATTCTGGGGCCAACGTCCTGACTTTC | CSAYSGANVLTF | NA | TRBV29-1 | NA | TRBJ2-6
TGCGCCAGCAGCCACGGGACAGGGGTCACCGGGGAGCTGTTTTTT | CASSHGTGVTGELFF | TRBD1 | TRBV5-1 | NA | TRBJ2-2
TGTGCCAGCAGCCGGGACAGGGCCTTTGGCTACACCTTC | CASSRDRAFGYTF | TRBD1 | TRBV11-2 | NA | TRBJ1-2
TGTGCCAGCAGCCGCCCCGTCGAGCTAATCTACGAGCAGTACTTC | CASSRPVELIYEQYF | NA | TRBV5-6 | NA | TRBJ2-7
TGTGCCAGCAGCTTGGACCCCACAGGTGGGGGAAACACCATATATTTT | CASSLDPTGGGNTIYF | NA | TRBV5-6 | NA | TRBJ1-3
TGTGCCACCCGGGAAGGGAGAAACCAAGAGACCCAGTACTTC | CATREGRNQETQYF | NA | TRBV15 | NA | TRBJ2-5
TGTGCCAGCAGCTTAGACGGCAGGGGGTTGGATGAGCAGTTCTTC | CASSLDGRGLDEQFF | TRBD1 | TRBV11-3 | NA | TRBJ2-1
TGTGCCAGCAGTTACTACGATAATTCACCCCTCCACTTT | CASSYYDNSPLHF | NA | TRBV6-5 | NA | TRBJ1-6
TGCGCCAGCAGCCCACAGGCCCCGGATACGCAGTATTTT | CASSPQAPDTQYF | NA | TRBV4-3 | NA | TRBJ2-3
TGTGCCAGCAGCTTGGGCCCGTCTGGGGCCAACGTCCTGACTTTC | CASSLGPSGANVLTF | NA | TRBV5-5 | NA | TRBJ2-6
TGTGCCAGTAGTATAACAGGGGGCGCAGGAGCAGATACGCAGTATTTT | CASSITGGAGADTQYF | TRBD1 | TRBV19 | NA | TRBJ2-3
TGTGCCAGCAGCTCGACGGGACAGGGGGTCACAGAGACCCAGTACTTC | CASSSTGQGVTETQYF | TRBD1 | TRBV11-2 | NA | TRBJ2-5
TGTGCCAGCAGGGTGACAGGGTTGAACACTGAAGCTTTCTTT | CASRVTGLNTEAFF | TRBD1 | TRBV6-5 | NA | TRBJ1-1
TGTGCCAGCAGCGTAGTAGGGATGGGGGAGACCCAGTACTTC | CASSVVGMGETQYF | NA | TRBV9 | NA | TRBJ2-5
TGCAGCGTTGCCCGGGACAGGGGCCCCGGGGAGCTGTTTTTT | CSVARDRGPGELFF | TRBD1 | TRBV29-1 | NA | TRBJ2-2
TGTGCCAGCAGCTTATGGGGGGCGCAGACAGATACGCAGTATTTT | CASSLWGAQTDTQYF | NA | TRBV7-9 | NA | TRBJ2-3
TGTGCCAGCAGCTACGGACTAGCGGGGTTCCAAGAGACCCAGTACTTC | CASSYGLAGFQETQYF | TRBD2 | TRBV5-5 | NA | TRBJ2-5
TGTGCCAGCAGCAGGGATGCGGGGGGCTACACCTTC | CASSRDAGGYTF | NA | TRBV6-5 | NA | TRBJ1-2
TGCGCCAGCAGCCAGGGTACCGGCGGCCGTTCCTACGAGCAGTACTTC | CASSQGTGGRSYEQYF | NA | TRBV4-1 | NA | TRBJ2-7
TGTGCCAGCAGGCCCCAGGGGGCGGGCTCCTACGAGCAGTACTTC | CASRPQGAGSYEQYF | TRBD1 | TRBV6-5 | NA | TRBJ2-7
TGTGCCAGCAGTCGCGGACAGACCACAGATACGCAGTATTTT | CASSRGQTTDTQYF | NA | TRBV6-5 | NA | TRBJ2-3
TGTGCCAGCAGCTCCCAAATGTTAGGGATCCAAGAGACCCAGTACTTC | CASSSQMLGIQETQYF | NA | TRBV5-7 | NA | TRBJ2-5
TGTGCCAGCAGTACGCCGGGACAGGACTATGGCTACACCTTC | CASSTPGQDYGYTF | TRBD1 | TRBV28 | NA | TRBJ1-2
TGTGCCAGTAGTCCGGGACGGGGAGATCAGCCCCAGCATTTT | CASSPGRGDQPQHF | NA | TRBV19 | NA | TRBJ1-5
TGTGCCTGGAGTGGGGTCGCCAACACTGAAGCTTTCTTT | CAWSGVANTEAFF | NA | TRBV30 | NA | TRBJ1-1
TGTGCCAGCAGCTCTCTACAGGGGACCACTGAAGCTTTCTTT | CASSSLQGTTEAFF | TRBD1 | TRBV7-2 | NA | TRBJ1-1
TGTGCCAGCAGCGCCGATTCAGGGGGCCGCACGGATACGCAGTATTTT | CASSADSGGRTDTQYF | TRBD1 | TRBV9 | NA | TRBJ2-3
TGTGCCAGCAGCCGGACGAGCACCGGGGAGCTGTTTTTT | CASSRTSTGELFF | NA | TRBV28 | NA | TRBJ2-2
TGTGCCTGGAGAGGGGGCGGGTACACCTTC | CAWRGGGYTF | TRBD1 | TRBV30 | few | TRBJ1-2
TGTGCCAGCAGTTTATCAATCCCGGGACAGGGGGCGGCAGATACGCAGTATTTT | CASSLSIPGQGAADTQYF | TRBD1 | TRBV27 | NA | TRBJ2-3
TGTGCCAGCAGTCCTTGGGACAGCTCTGGAAACACCATATATTTT | CASSPWDSSGNTIYF | TRBD1 | TRBV6-6 | NA | TRBJ1-3
TGTGCCAGCAGTTTGGGAGGGATATCGGGGGAGCTGTTTTTT | CASSLGGISGELFF | TRBD2 | TRBV28 | NA | TRBJ2-2
TGTGCCAGCAGCCAAGAGGGACAGGTTGACACTGAAGCTTTCTTT | CASSQEGQVDTEAFF | TRBD1 | TRBV4-2 | NA | TRBJ1-1
TGCGCCAGCCGTGAAGGGACGGGGACTGAAGCTTTCTTT | CASREGTGTEAFF | NA | TRBV5-1 | NA | TRBJ1-1
TGTGCCAGCAGTTACTCCGGGGTGGAGGGCTACACCTTC | CASSYSGVEGYTF | NA | TRBV6-5 | few | TRBJ1-2
TGTGCCAGCAGCCAAGATTTGGAGGGTATCTACGAGCAGTACTTC | CASSQDLEGIYEQYF | NA | TRBV4-2 | NA | TRBJ2-7
TGTGCCAGCAGCGGGGGAGGGCCTAATCAGCCCCAGCATTTT | CASSGGGPNQPQHF | NA | TRBV9 | NA | TRBJ1-5
TGTGCCAGCTCACCGATGGAGACCCAGTACTTC | CASSPMETQYF | NA | TRBV18 | NA | TRBJ2-5
TGCAGCGTTCGGACAGGAGAGACCCAGTACTTC | CSVRTGETQYF | TRBD1 | TRBV29-1 | NA | TRBJ2-5
TGTGCCAGCGTACAGGGTTTGAACACTGAAGCTTTCTTT | CASVQGLNTEAFF | NA | TRBV7-9 | NA | TRBJ1-1
TGTGCCATCAGCAACCTGGGAGGGGCCAACGTCCTGACTTTC | CAISNLGGANVLTF | NA | TRBV10-3 | NA | TRBJ2-6
TGTGCCAGCTCACATATTCATGGGGATACGCAGTATTTT | CASSHIHGDTQYF | NA | TRBV18 | NA | TRBJ2-3
TGTGCCAGCAATGTAGTTGAAGAGACGGGGCCCCAGTACTTC | CASNVVEETGPQYF | NA | TRBV28 | NA | TRBJ2-5